The clone carrying this T cell receptor beta chain was recorded only once. Antigen unknown. These data come from a study of cytotoxic CD8 clonotypes in ibrutinib-treated CLL. Overall study: Treatment had run for a median about 11 months, range 6 to 36, when response samples were taken. Study conclusions and caveats: Baseline levels of clonality went above those of age-matched healthy donors and moved with circulating CD8+ T-cell counts.

CDR1 is MNHEY and CDR2 is SVGAGI in the germline V gene. V shed 2 bases, J shed 1 base, and the junction held 6 bases outside the gene matches. There are 16 residues in the CDR3. Libraries were prepared by immunoSEQ multiplex PCR; TCRdb keeps only in-frame clonotypes and omits some of them. The data hold more than 110,000 clones, with about 84% observed a single time. This sequence originates from a human donor with chronic lymphocytic leukemia. Sequences were derived from PBMCs, sampled after 36 months of ibrutinib treatment. The chain has TRBV6-5 and TRBJ2-3, with 7 positions matching TRBD2. The CDR3 is CASSYLAATGTDTQYF. The DNA for the CDR3 is TGTGCCAGCAGTTACCTAGCGGCGACTGGCACAGATACGCAGTATTTT.